This TCR beta chain comes out of a study of T cells after posttransplantation cyclophosphamide. As for this clone: Its antigen is undetermined.

V was clipped by 4 bases and J by 1 base; unmatched bases: 2. CDR3 length: 14 amino acids. The germline CDR1 and CDR2 sequences are MNHNY and SVGAGI (reference sequence). Method: immunoSEQ multiplex PCR; TCRdb's copy keeps in-frame clones and lacks some. The sample has approximately 50,000 clones; roughly 92% are singletons. Study observations and caveats: Donor-recipient repertoire similarity was low at 1-2 months, rising over year one. Skin or GI-infiltrating T cells shared few TRB sequences with blood.

V is TRBV6-6 and J is TRBJ2-7, with 9 bases matching TRBD1. The sample taken for sequencing was PBMCs. This TCR derives from a woman aged 30 to 39 in good health and a related stem cell transplant donor. CDR3 nucleotide sequence: TGTGCCAGCAGTTCCGGGACAGGGTCCTACGAGCAGTACTTC. Translated: CASSSGTGSYEQYF.